The following is a T cell receptor beta chain sequence with its context. What it binds is not known. The CDR3 sequence is 12 residues long. Germline CDR1 and CDR2: MGHRA and YSYEKL. The germline V and J ends were trimmed by 5 bases and 4 bases, with 9 bases remaining between them. These data are taken from a study of beta chain features in type 1 diabetes. TCRB transcripts that were expressed got sequenced, as all of the isolated RNA had been reverse transcribed. Clones were read by immunoSEQ multiplex PCR, and TCRdb kept only the in-frame ones, dropping some. The sample records about 350,000 clones, about 19% being singletons. Whole-study findings and limits: A closer apparent resemblance between naive, central memory and Treg TCRB repertoires was seen in patients than in healthy donors.

This sequence joins TRBV4-1 and TRBJ2-7, with D possibly being TRBD2 (5 bases). The receptor was isolated from a woman aged 18-30 years in good health. The sequenced sample was naive CD4+ T cells from blood. For the CDR3, the DNA is TGCGCCAGCAGCAGGACTGATTACGAGCAGTACTTC. Protein sequence: CASSRTDYEQYF.